The rows below give T cell receptor beta chains drawn from one sample of a study of PD-1 blockade in classical Hodgkin lymphoma. The method was immunoSEQ multiplex PCR; TCRdb's version includes in-frame clones alone and lacks a portion of them. The sample includes approximately 29,000 clones, about four fifths seen only once; the top ten take 16%. The source was peripheral blood mononuclear cells (PBMCs), collected before the fourth cycle of nivolumab. Source of these receptors: a human donor with classical Hodgkin lymphoma. CDR3s leave out the opening cysteine and the closing phenylalanine or tryptophan. Each record gives: D gene, J gene, V gene, CDR3 protein. The D gene is left open where the match is weak.

TRBD2	TRBJ2-7	TRBV6-1	ASSERAGGYEQY
NA	TRBJ2-5	TRBV27	ASSPDRETQY
TRBD2	TRBJ2-2	TRBV6-1	ASSELSGLGTGELF
TRBD1	TRBJ1-4	TRBV28	ASSQRTGGGEKLF
TRBD2	TRBJ2-2	TRBV6-5	ASRTSGSVGELF
TRBD1	TRBJ2-1	TRBV13	ASSLAIGTGNNEQF
TRBD2	TRBJ2-6	TRBV2	ASVGTLAGAGANVLT
NA	TRBJ2-1	TRBV6-1	ASRRTDLYEQF
NA	TRBJ2-3	TRBV6-1	ASSGLGDTQY
NA	TRBJ2-2	TRBV19	ASSMSGYSEAGELF
TRBD1	TRBJ2-5	TRBV28	ASSFDRGETQY
NA	TRBJ1-5	TRBV4-1	ASSHAYSNQPQH
TRBD2	TRBJ2-1	TRBV18	ASSPLAGVYNEQF
NA	TRBJ2-2	TRBV7-9	ASSFDTGELF
TRBD2	TRBJ2-2	TRBV27	ASSLWGGGTGELF
NA	TRBJ2-7	TRBV9	ASSVDGTSYEQY
NA	TRBJ2-1	TRBV6-5	ASRSSGDEQF
NA	TRBJ2-5	TRBV6-1	ASRETPETQY
NA	TRBJ2-1	TRBV6-4	ASSESAGSYNEQF
NA	TRBJ2-6	TRBV9	ASTSDYFRVGGANVLT
NA	TRBJ2-7	TRBV4-1	ASSQVGDLHEQY
TRBD1	TRBJ2-7	TRBV19	ASTTGTATYEQY
TRBD1	TRBJ2-2	TRBV25-1	ASSDQDRVTGELF
TRBD1	TRBJ1-1	TRBV15	ATSREGQGSAF
NA	TRBJ2-3	TRBV11-2	ASSPEADTQY
NA	TRBJ2-3	TRBV13	ASSFSTGSEDTQY
NA	TRBJ1-3	TRBV9	ASSPNVGHTIY
TRBD2	TRBJ2-5	TRBV19	ASSTSGTKTQETQY
NA	TRBJ1-1	TRBV28	ASSFTGGARQAF
NA	TRBJ2-1	TRBV7-9	ASSESEQF
NA	TRBJ2-7	TRBV11-2	ASSQGRGYEQY
TRBD2	TRBJ2-5	TRBV2	ASSEGGSGETQY
NA	TRBJ2-6	TRBV7-9	ASSPFLWGSSGANVLT
NA	TRBJ2-2	TRBV5-4	ASSLDSGNTGELF
TRBD2	TRBJ2-2	TRBV5-1	ASSLTSGSGTGELF
NA	TRBJ2-1	TRBV27	ASRMTRGNEQF
TRBD1	TRBJ1-1	TRBV4-1	ASSQTDRGEAF
NA	TRBJ2-2	TRBV5-1	ASSLGGINTGELF
TRBD1	TRBJ1-6	TRBV6-5	ASSRTGDNSPLH
NA	TRBJ2-1	TRBV12-5	ASVTGVTVLYNEQF
TRBD1	TRBJ1-3	TRBV28	ASSLPGGPSSGNTIY
NA	TRBJ2-1	TRBV20-1	SASRYNEQF
NA	TRBJ1-1	TRBV29-1	SVEDRGPGTEAF